Here is one T cell receptor (beta chain) with its context. The data stem from a study of shared clonotypes between healthy human individuals. It was into CD45RA+ naive and CD45RA-negative memory subsets that the CD4+ cells were split. This CDR3 spans 15 amino acids. Trimming stripped 1 base from V and 1 base from J, with 10 bases between. Germline CDR1 is KGHSH and CDR2 is LQKENI. Assay used: immunoSEQ multiplex PCR; TCRdb lists only in-frame clones, some missing. The sample contains 2 million to 2.5 million clones, 90% to 97% of which appear only once. The gene calls are TRBV18 and TRBJ1-1; D remains unclear. This TCR derives from a man aged 18 to 30 in good health. The sample taken for sequencing was naive CD4+ T cells sorted from blood. Subset meaning: CD45RA+ positively selected. The CDR3 loop reads CASSPQGIQNTEAFF. The CDR3 bases are TGTGCCAGCTCACCACAGGGTATACAGAACACTGAAGCTTTCTTT.